This T cell receptor (beta chain) was retrieved from a study of blood T cell repertoires in COVID-19. Method: immunoSEQ multiplex PCR; TCRdb's copy keeps in-frame clones and lacks some. The table lists some 70,000 clones, about 84% of them singletons, with less than 2% in the top ten. This clone has only a few counts. This receptor was taken from a woman in her fifties or sixties with acute or convalescent COVID-19. Material: peripheral blood.

The CDR3 region is CASSPGLAGDAQETQYF. The CDR3 DNA follows: TGTGCCAGCAGCCCGGGACTAGCGGGCGATGCCCAAGAGACCCAGTACTTC. The V call is TRBV9, the J call TRBJ2-5, with 12 bases lining up with TRBD2. The V gene end was trimmed by 4 bases and the J gene end by 1 base; junction bases not matched to a gene: 8. Germline CDR1 reads SGDLS; CDR2 reads YYNGEE. The CDR3 loop spans 17 amino acids.